This T cell receptor (beta chain) was observed in a study of blood T cell repertoires in COVID-19. Study-level background: COVID-19 samples, acute and convalescent, were from the United States, Italy and Spain. The analysed material was cDNA or gDNA that came from T cells, B-cell-depleted T cells, or PBMCs.

Sequenced by immunoSEQ multiplex PCR; TCRdb stores in-frame clones only, minus some. This sample has tens of thousands of clones, with approximately 87% found just once. Germline assignment: CDR1 SNHLY and CDR2 FYNNEI. With 6 bases removed from V and 0 bases from J, the gap between germline ends came to 5 bases. The CDR3 extends over 13 amino acids. The chain is built from TRBV2 and TRBJ2-2; D unresolved. This clonotype was sampled from a human donor in a cohort sampled during active COVID-19. Sample: peripheral blood. The CDR3 DNA follows: TGTGCCAGCAGCCTGTCGAACACCGGGGAGCTGTTTTTT. Translation gives CASSLSNTGELFF.